The T cell receptor (beta chain) under discussion was sequenced for a study of cytomegalovirus exposure and HLA in healthy donors. General study results and limits: A prior analysis recorded that most TCR beta V segments were productive about 90% or about 30% of the time.

PCR primers comprised 60 Vbeta and 13 Jbeta primers. TCRdb's copy holds only in-frame clones and misses some; the assay was immunoSEQ multiplex PCR. The repertoire holds 150,000 or so clones, with roughly 80% as singletons. This clone was counted between two and nine times. Its antigen is as yet unknown. Nominally healthy donors provided the samples, though records likely missed some immune exposures. The CDR3 spans 15 residues. The germline V and J ends were trimmed by 6 bases and 0 bases, with 12 bases remaining between them. The germline gives CDR1 ENHRY, CDR2 SYGVKD. Sequenced: PBMCs. This TCR was recovered from a woman in her fifties or sixties in good health and CMV-seropositive. V and J are TRBV10-3 and TRBJ1-3; D is perhaps TRBD1 (5 bases). CDR3 amino acids: CAIRPARDSGNTIYF. The CDR3 bases are TGTGCCATCAGGCCCGCCAGGGACTCTGGAAACACCATATATTTT.